The clone carrying this T cell receptor (beta chain) occurred many times. What it recognizes is unknown. A single record per CDR3 protein comes from TCRdb applying MiXCR to the multiplex PCR reads. The sample has approximately 31,000 distinct CDR3 sequences; approximately 57% are singletons. This specimen comes from a study of breast tumors, draining lymph nodes, adjacent tissues. Study results and limitations: Data only fit, rather than demonstrated, lymph node origin of most tumor T cells. Compared with lymph nodes, tumors were less diverse; compared with nontumor tissue, more. Compared with basal-like, luminal-like tumors shared significantly more repertoire with nontumor tissue.

Sequenced material: breast tumor tissue. This receptor was identified in a female donor with breast cancer. Some clones in this sample may be carry-over from other donors' samples.

The CDR3 nucleotides are TGTGCCAGCAGTAGGCTAGCGGGAGGTTACAATGAGCAGTTCTTC. Translated: CASSRLAGGYNEQFF. The chain employs TRBV6-5 and TRBJ2-1; the match to TRBD2 covers 11 bases. The germline CDR1 and CDR2 sequences are MNHEY and SVGAGI. V dropped 5 bases and J dropped 4; count of bases not matched to a gene: 4. The CDR3 has 15 amino acids.